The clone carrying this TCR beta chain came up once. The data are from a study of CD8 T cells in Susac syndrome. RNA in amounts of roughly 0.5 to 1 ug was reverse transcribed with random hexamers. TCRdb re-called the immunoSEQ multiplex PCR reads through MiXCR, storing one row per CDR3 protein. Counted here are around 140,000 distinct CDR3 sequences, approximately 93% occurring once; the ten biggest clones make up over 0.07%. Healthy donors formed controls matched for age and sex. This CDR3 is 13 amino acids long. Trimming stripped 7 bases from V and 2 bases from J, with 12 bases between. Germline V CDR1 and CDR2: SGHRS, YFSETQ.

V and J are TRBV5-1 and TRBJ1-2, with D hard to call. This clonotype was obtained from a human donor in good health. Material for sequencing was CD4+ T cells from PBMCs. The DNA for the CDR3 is TGCGCCAGCGGCACCGGACGCAACTATGGCTACACCTTC. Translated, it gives CASGTGRNYGYTF. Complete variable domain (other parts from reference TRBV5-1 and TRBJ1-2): KAGVTQTPRYLIKTRGQQVTLSCSPISGHRSVSWYQQTPGQGLQFLFEYFSETQRNKGNFPGRFSGRQFSNSRSEMNVSTLELGDSALYLCASGTGRNYGYTFGSGTRLTVV.